The 26 T cell receptor beta chains reported below all come from one sample, sequenced in a study of blood T cells in healthy people across ages. With a J-beta primer mix and a sample-barcoded 5' primer, a second PCR ran about 7 to 11 cycles. One entry per CDR3 protein results from TCRdb running MiXCR on the 5' RACE reads. The sample shows about 680,000 distinct CDR3 sequences, around half of them seen only once. The sample taken for sequencing was blood. The receptors come from a woman aged 55-69 years in good health.

In this sample, this clonotype turned up once. The chain is built from TRBV12-3 or TRBV12-4 and TRBJ2-3, with D possibly TRBD2 on 5 matching bases. V lost 2 bases to trimming and J lost 5 bases, with 8 bases between them. This CDR3 spans 13 amino acids. The CDR3 loop is CASSLISVDTQYF. CDR3 sequence (DNA): TGTGCCAGCAGTTTAATTAGCGTAGATACGCAGTATTTT.

In this sample, this clonotype turned up a few times. This rearrangement joins TRBV5-1 to TRBJ2-1; 10 nucleotides match TRBD2. Trimming took 4 bases from V and 7 from J; bases not matched to a gene: 8. Germline CDR1 is SGHRS and CDR2 is YFSETQ. This CDR3 comprises 15 residues. This chain's CDR3 is CASSQLAGASNEQFF. The CDR3 DNA sequence: TGCGCCAGCAGCCAGCTAGCGGGAGCTAGTAATGAGCAGTTCTTC.

Turning to this clonotype: This may arise from a read error, as a much more abundant clone is one base away. V and J are TRBV29-1 and TRBJ1-2; D is uncertain. V lost 7 bases and J 4 bases, leaving 10 bases between the germline ends. Germline lookup yields CDR1 SQVTM and CDR2 ANQGSEA. This CDR3 contains 11 residues. The CDR3 DNA sequence: TGCAGCGGTGGGAACAGCTATGGCTACACCTTC. Residues: CSGGNSYGYTF.

This clonotype was seen more than once but under ten times. The genes are TRBV4-3 and TRBJ1-4, with 7 bases aligning to TRBD1. The CDR3 covers 16 residues. CDR1 LGHNA and CDR2 YSLEER come from the germline V gene. The V segment lost 1 base and the J segment 6 bases; nucleotides outside the gene matches: 8. The CDR3 spells CASSQVTAGGYEKLFF. The CDR3 DNA reads TGCGCCAGCAGCCAAGTTACGGCAGGGGGATATGAAAAACTGTTTTTT.

This rearrangement joins TRBV18 to TRBJ1-1; D might be TRBD1 (5 bases). The V and J ends lost 2 bases and 4 bases respectively, with 20 bases between them. CDR1 is KGHSH, CDR2 LQKENI, per germline. This CDR3 contains 17 residues. The CDR3 bases are TGTGCCAGCTCACCATTGGGACCGCCGAGGGAAGGCACTGAAGCTTTCTTT. It codes for CASSPLGPPREGTEAFF.

The genes are TRBV20-1 and TRBJ1-4, with D unclear. CDR3 length: 12 residues. Trimming removed 3 bases at V and 4 bases at J, with 6 bases between. CDR1 and CDR2 from the germline V gene are DFQATT and SNEGSKA (reference sequence). CDR3 sequence: CSARGYNEKLFF. In DNA, the CDR3 is TGCAGTGCTAGGGGGTATAATGAAAAACTGTTTTTT.

There are a few counts of this clonotype. The chain recombines TRBV27 with TRBJ2-5; 14 positions match TRBD2. The last part of the DNA fits TRBJ2-7 better; the J call may be wrong. Germline V gene sequence: CDR1 MNHEY, CDR2 SMNVEV (reference sequence). CDR3 length: 15 amino acids. DNA for the CDR3: TGTGCCAGCAGTTTAGGGGGACTAGCGGGAGCCGAGCAGTACTTC. Translated: CASSLGGLAGAEQYF.

The chain uses TRBV12-3 or TRBV12-4 and TRBJ2-3, with TRBD2 as a possible D gene (5 bases). The CDR3 length is 15 residues. V was trimmed by 1 base and J by 5 bases, leaving 13 bases between them. The CDR3 sequence: CASSLGSVGLDTQYF. The CDR3 nucleotides are TGTGCCAGCAGTTTAGGTAGCGTGGGATTAGATACGCAGTATTTT.

This clonotype was picked up many times. The V call is TRBV9, the J call TRBJ2-7; D might be TRBD1 (7 bases). Trimming stripped 0 bases from V and 5 bases from J, with 15 bases between. This CDR3 has 15 residues. Germline V gives CDR1 SGDLS, CDR2 YYNGEE. In nucleotides, the CDR3 is TGTGCCAGCAGCGTAGCTGGCACAGGGGAGGACGAGCAGTACTTC. Amino acid sequence: CASSVAGTGEDEQYF.

The chain has TRBV28 and TRBJ2-4; 7 positions match TRBD2. Germline V gene sequence: CDR1 MDHEN, CDR2 SYDVKM. The CDR3 spans 14 residues. J lost 5 bases, V lost 6 bases, and 7 bases had no gene match. In DNA form, the CDR3 reads TGTGCCAGCAGGGGGCGGGGGACGCAAAACATTCAGTACTTC. Its translation: CASRGRGTQNIQYF.

This clonotype occurred a few times. This chain joins TRBV4-2 and TRBJ2-3; D is uncertain. The germline V gene has CDR1 LGHNA and CDR2 YNFKEQ. V was pared by 0 bases and J by 1 base, with 8 bases between. The CDR3 is 15 residues long. DNA for the CDR3: TGTGCCAGCAGCCAAGAGTTCTCGGGCACAGATACGCAGTATTTT. Protein: CASSQEFSGTDTQYF.

The chain carries TRBV20-1 and TRBJ2-5, with TRBD1 matching 8 bases. CDR3 size: 12 residues. Germline CDR1 is DFQATT and CDR2 is SNEGSKA (reference sequence). The trim removed 2 bases at V and 11 bases at J, leaving 7 bases unmatched. CDR3 region: CSARTGGHEQYF. The CDR3 coding sequence is TGCAGTGCTAGAACAGGGGGTCATGAGCAGTACTTC.

CDR3 loop: CASSVVTLAGAPYF. The CDR3 nucleotides are TGTGCCAGCAGCGTAGTAACCCTAGCGGGAGCCCCGTACTTC. The chain joins TRBV13 to TRBJ2-7; 10 bases align to TRBD2. This CDR3 contains 14 residues. V lost 5 bases to trimming and J lost 12 bases; unmatched junction nucleotides: 13. CDR1 and CDR2 from the germline V gene are PRHDT and FYEKMQ (reference sequence).

This clonotype turned up a few times. The gene calls are TRBV7-6 and TRBJ2-1; maybe TRBD2 (7 bases). The length of the CDR3 is 17 residues. Germline V gene lookup returns CDR1 SGHVS and CDR2 FNYEAQ. V was trimmed by 1 base and J by 4 bases, leaving 17 bases between them. Written as DNA, the CDR3 is TGTGCCAGCAGCTTAGGGTTTGAGGGAGGGGGGTACAATGAGCAGTTCTTC. The encoded protein is CASSLGFEGGGYNEQFF.

The chain employs TRBV6-5 and TRBJ2-1, with 7 bases aligning to TRBD1. The trim removed 5 bases at V and 1 base at J, leaving 8 bases unmatched. Germline-derived CDR1 and CDR2 are MNHEY and SVGAGI. The CDR3 consists of 16 residues. This CDR3 reads CASSRTGQVSYNEQFF. CDR3 nucleotide sequence: TGTGCCAGCAGTCGGACAGGTCAGGTGTCCTACAATGAGCAGTTCTTC.

This clonotype was detected a few times. This chain links TRBV9 with TRBJ1-2, with D perhaps TRBD1 (5 bases). Germline V gene sequence: CDR1 SGDLS, CDR2 YYNGEE. This CDR3 comprises 16 residues. The V end lost 4 bases, the J end lost 6 bases, and 22 bases lay between the germline ends. The CDR3 coding sequence is TGTGCCAGCAGCTCCAATCCGGGACTCCCGCGGGATGGCTACACCTTC. Protein product: CASSSNPGLPRDGYTF.

This chain joins TRBV20-1 and TRBJ2-7; 15 bases fit TRBD2. CDR3 length equals 15 residues. V lost 2 bases to trimming and J lost 4 bases; unmatched junction nucleotides: 3. CDR1 and CDR2 from the germline V gene are DFQATT and SNEGSKA (reference sequence). The CDR3 region has the DNA TGCAGTGCTAGAAACGGACTAGCGGGAGGGTACGAGCAGTACTTC. Its protein is CSARNGLAGGYEQYF.

The rearrangement links TRBV7-3 to TRBJ2-3, with 10 bases lining up with TRBD1. V lost 3 bases to trimming and J lost 6 bases; unmatched junction nucleotides: 6. The CDR3 loop spans 15 amino acids. Germline CDR1 and CDR2: SGHTA and FQGTGA. CDR3 in DNA: TGTGCCAGCAGCTTCTCGGGACAGGGGATGGATACGCAGTATTTT. Its translation: CASSFSGQGMDTQYF.

The chain combines TRBV28 with TRBJ1-1; a weak D match, TRBD1 (5 bases). This CDR3 has 12 amino acids. Per germline, CDR1 MDHEN and CDR2 SYDVKM. V was clipped by 7 bases and J by 3 bases, with 9 bases between them. The CDR3 nucleotides are TGTGCCAGCAATCAGGGATACACTGAAGCTTTCTTT. Amino acid sequence: CASNQGYTEAFF. Based on the CDR3 plus reference TRBV28 and TRBJ1-1, the full variable domain is DVKVTQSSRYLVKRTGEKVFLECVQDMDHENMFWYRQDPGLGLRLIYFSYDVKMKEKGDIPEGYSVSREKKERFSLILESASTNQTSMYLCASNQGYTEAFFGQGTRLTVV.

A single count supports this clonotype. V gene TRBV27 combines with J gene TRBJ1-1; a weak D match, TRBD1 (6 bases). Trimming stripped 7 bases from V and 2 bases from J, with 14 bases between. The CDR3 is 14 amino acids. Germline V gene lookup returns CDR1 MNHEY and CDR2 SMNVEV (reference sequence). As DNA, the CDR3 is TGTGCCAGCAAGACTTGGGGGCTCAACACTGAAGCTTTCTTT. This gives the protein CASKTWGLNTEAFF.

V gene TRBV27 combines with J gene TRBJ2-7; a possible D gene is TRBD1 (6 bases). The germline gives CDR1 MNHEY, CDR2 SMNVEV (reference sequence). V gave up 5 bases and J gave up 4 bases, with 12 bases separating them. The CDR3 spans 13 residues. CDR3 in DNA: TGTGCCAGCAGTATATGGGGGCGGTACGAGCAGTACTTC. This gives the protein CASSIWGRYEQYF.

V and J are TRBV20-1 and TRBJ1-5; D is undetermined. The germline V and J ends were trimmed by 1 base and 7 bases, with 11 bases remaining between them. Germline values: CDR1 DFQATT, CDR2 SNEGSKA (reference sequence). The CDR3 totals 13 residues. CDR3 DNA: TGCAGTGCTAGAGTGGAGGGCCGGCAGCCCCAGCATTTT. This codes for CSARVEGRQPQHF.

The V call is TRBV5-1, the J call TRBJ2-3; 13 nucleotides align to TRBD2. The CDR3 is 16 amino acids. CDR1 is SGHRS, CDR2 YFSETQ, per germline. V trimming: 4 bases; J trimming: 5 bases; junction bases outside the gene matches: 7. The CDR3 loop reads CASSPGTSGMGDTQYF. CDR3 sequence (DNA): TGCGCCAGCAGCCCTGGGACTAGCGGGATGGGAGATACGCAGTATTTT.

This clonotype appeared many times. The chain combines TRBV4-3 with TRBJ2-5, with 13 bases matching TRBD2. The CDR3 totals 19 residues. Germline-derived CDR1 and CDR2 are LGHNA and YSLEER. Trimming cost V 0 bases and J 4 bases; bases outside gene matches: 11. For the CDR3, the DNA is TGCGCCAGCAGCCAAGATCTCGCACTAGCGGGAGGGTGGGGAGAGACCCAGTACTTC. This encodes CASSQDLALAGGWGETQYF.

This clonotype has just a few counts. The chain has TRBV2 and TRBJ2-7, with 7 bases aligning to TRBD1. CDR1 is SNHLY and CDR2 is FYNNEI in the germline V gene. J lost 3 bases, V lost 3 bases, and 5 bases had no gene match. The CDR3 runs to 14 residues. The CDR3 DNA follows: TGTGCCAGCAGTGAGACAGGGTTAGTCTACGAGCAGTACTTC. This gives the protein CASSETGLVYEQYF.

The gene calls are TRBV12-3 or TRBV12-4 and TRBJ2-1; no clear D. Trimming shortened V by 5 bases and J by 7 bases, and 6 bases separated the two germline ends. CDR3 length: 11 amino acids. The CDR3 region has the DNA TGTGCCAGCAGTAAGGCTAATGAGCAGTTCTTC. Translation: CASSKANEQFF.